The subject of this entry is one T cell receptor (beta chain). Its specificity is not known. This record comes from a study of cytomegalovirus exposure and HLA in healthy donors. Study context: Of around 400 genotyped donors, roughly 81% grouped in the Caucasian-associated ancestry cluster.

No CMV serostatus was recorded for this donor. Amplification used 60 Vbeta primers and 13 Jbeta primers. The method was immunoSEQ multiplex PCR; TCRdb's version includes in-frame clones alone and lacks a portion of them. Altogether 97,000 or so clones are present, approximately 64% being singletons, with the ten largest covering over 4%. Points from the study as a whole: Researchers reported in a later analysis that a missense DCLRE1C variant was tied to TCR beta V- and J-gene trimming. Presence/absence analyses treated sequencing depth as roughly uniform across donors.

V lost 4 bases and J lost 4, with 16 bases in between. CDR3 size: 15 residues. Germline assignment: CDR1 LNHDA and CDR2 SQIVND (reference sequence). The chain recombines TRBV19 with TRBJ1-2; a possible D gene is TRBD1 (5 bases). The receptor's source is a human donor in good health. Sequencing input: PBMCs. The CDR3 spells CASSRRGEGLYGYTF. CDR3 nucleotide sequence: TGTGCCAGTAGTAGACGGGGGGAAGGACTCTATGGCTACACCTTC.